These T cell receptor beta chains were read from a single sample in a study of blood T cell repertoires in COVID-19. Method: immunoSEQ multiplex PCR; TCRdb's copy keeps in-frame clones and lacks some. The profile shows over 200,000 clones, about 68% of them singletons. What was sequenced was peripheral blood. These TCRs come from a woman of 80 years or more with acute or convalescent COVID-19. The CDR3 runs from the conserved cysteine through the conserved F or W. Each record gives: J gene, clone size, V gene, CDR3 protein. Size values are once, few and many counts, or a class for expanded clones, and some rows have none.

TRBJ2-5	.	TRBV5-1	CASSFTGTERETQYF
TRBJ2-2	few	TRBV7-9	CASRLAANTGELFF
TRBJ1-5	many	TRBV4-2	CASSQVQGNQPQHF
TRBJ2-7	.	TRBV5-5	CASSLAGGHVLEQYF
TRBJ1-3	.	TRBV21-1	CASSKERKVRFVRDTIYF
TRBJ2-7	.	TRBV20-1	CSASTLANNEQYF
TRBJ2-6	.	TRBV2	CASSGTVLSGANVLTF
TRBJ2-7	.	TRBV7-2	CASSAASGSLSYEQYF
TRBJ2-6	.	TRBV6-6	CASSYSSSGANVLTF
TRBJ1-1	few	TRBV10-1	CASSGNRATEAFF
TRBJ2-1	.	TRBV28	CASTPGGTRGYNEQFF
TRBJ2-6	.	TRBV3-1/TRBV3-2	CASSQGTSAGANVLTF
TRBJ1-1	once	TRBV7-2	CASSPRVGVGAEAFF
TRBJ2-3	.	TRBV7-2	CASSYRPRDTQYF
TRBJ2-1	few	TRBV5-1	CASIELQGEEQFF
TRBJ2-2	.	TRBV28	CASSSSSGRALTGELFF
TRBJ2-3	.	TRBV5-1	CASRYRQGVDTQYF
TRBJ1-5	.	TRBV18	CASSQGSSNQPQHF
TRBJ2-3	once	TRBV7-2	CASSLVGGQIDTQYF
TRBJ2-5	.	TRBV3-1/TRBV3-2	CASSHVFETQYF
TRBJ2-2	.	TRBV25-1	CATRRGKGGELFF
TRBJ1-6	few	TRBV7-2	CASSLASGRQNSPLHF
TRBJ2-5	.	TRBV5-4	CASSLRGQETQYF
TRBJ2-3	.	TRBV7-9	CASSLLGIAVWTDTQYF
TRBJ2-7	.	TRBV7-6	CASTLGGGGSSYEQYF
TRBJ1-1	.	TRBV6-8	CASSYQGGNTEAFF
TRBJ1-2	.	TRBV28	CASSLTGFYGYTF
TRBJ2-1	.	TRBV27	CASSLSGDWVYNEQFF
TRBJ1-3	.	TRBV7-9	CASSLGQGAENTIYF
TRBJ1-3	many	TRBV3-1/TRBV3-2	CASSQDRTGTNTIYF
TRBJ2-7	.	TRBV12-3/TRBV12-4	CASTWDRDYEQYF
TRBJ2-7	.	TRBV3-1/TRBV3-2	CASSSRGEQYF
TRBJ1-5	few	TRBV19	CASSIGTDLPQHF
TRBJ1-1	.	TRBV29-1	CSVERQVNTEAFF
TRBJ2-5	.	TRBV25-1	CASSEGGAMETQYF
TRBJ1-1	.	TRBV18	CASSPAIQGSTEAFF
TRBJ2-7	.	TRBV18	CASSPFGTGDEQYF
TRBJ1-1	.	TRBV6-5	CASSYGGRRPNTEAFF
TRBJ1-1	many	TRBV5-5	CASRTPGEAFF
TRBJ2-2	.	TRBV5-1	CASSREPGQGRTGELFF
TRBJ1-2	.	TRBV4-3	CASSQDPRGMGYGYTF
TRBJ2-3	.	TRBV3-1/TRBV3-2	CASSRGGTSGRAAQYF
TRBJ1-2	.	TRBV7-2	CASSLGQPAYGYTF
TRBJ2-5	once	TRBV9	CASSPDRQETQYF